These 17 T cell receptor beta chains share one sample of origin, sequenced in a study of T cells after yellow fever vaccination. TCRdb itself ran the 5' RACE reads through MiXCR, one entry per CDR3 protein. Of some 150,000 distinct CDR3 sequences listed, over 7% are singletons. The sequencing used CD8+ T cells sorted from PBMCs, collected 45 days after the yellow fever booster vaccination. All receptors come from a man between 18 and 29 years old who received the YFV17D yellow fever vaccine.

This clonotype has a count of ten or more. The genes are TRBV7-9 and TRBJ1-4, with unresolved D. The CDR3 is 16 residues long. Per germline, CDR1 SEHNR and CDR2 FQNEAQ (reference sequence). The V and J ends lost 4 bases and 0 bases respectively, with 12 bases between them. In DNA form, the CDR3 reads TGTGCCAGCAGCTCATCGGTGGGAGCAACTAATGAAAAACTGTTTTTT. Amino acid sequence: CASSSSVGATNEKLFF.

This clonotype was counted at least ten times. The V gene is TRBV6-2 or TRBV6-3, the J gene TRBJ2-2; a weak D match, TRBD1 (5 bases). The V and J ends lost 6 bases and 0 bases respectively, with 17 bases between them. The germline gives CDR1 MNHEY, CDR2 SVGEGT. The CDR3 length is 17 residues. The CDR3 nucleotides read TGTGCCAGCAGCTCTCCCGACCGGACAACGAACACCGGGGAGCTGTTTTTT. The encoded protein is CASSSPDRTTNTGELFF.

J is TRBJ2-1 and V is TRBV28; D ambiguous. V lost 3 bases, J lost 12 bases, and 15 bases lay in between. The CDR3 runs to 13 residues. Per the germline V gene, CDR1 is MDHEN and CDR2 is SYDVKM. CDR3 sequence: CASSFGSAIGQFF. The DNA for the CDR3 is TGTGCCAGCAGTTTTGGCTCTGCTATTGGGCAGTTCTTC.

In its sample, this clonotype was seen a few times. The CDR3 nucleotides are TGTGCCAGCAGCTATAATAGCGGGGGGTACGAGCAGTACTTC. Translation gives CASSYNSGGYEQYF. The rearrangement uses TRBV7-2 and TRBJ2-7, with 10 bases identical to TRBD2. CDR1 and CDR2 (germline): SGHTA, FQGNSA. The V segment lost 4 bases and the J segment 4 bases; nucleotides outside the gene matches: 4. The CDR3 contains 14 residues.

This clonotype was found many times. The chain is built from TRBV7-6 and TRBJ2-1; a possible D gene is TRBD1 (6 bases). The CDR3 has 18 amino acids. The germline gives CDR1 SGHVS, CDR2 FNYEAQ. V was pared by 1 base and J by 0 bases, with 16 bases between. As DNA, the CDR3 is TGTGCCAGCAGCTTAGAGGAAGGGGGTCCACTCTCCTACAATGAGCAGTTCTTC. The encoded protein is CASSLEEGGPLSYNEQFF.

The rearrangement links TRBV11-2 to TRBJ2-3; 11 bases fit TRBD2. The CDR3 contains 17 residues. V lost 1 base to trimming and J lost 5 bases; unmatched junction nucleotides: 8. Germline values: CDR1 SGHAT, CDR2 FQNNGV. The CDR3, as DNA: TGTGCCAGCAGCTTAGGAGGTAGCGGGGGGGCCGGAGATACGCAGTATTTT. As protein: CASSLGGSGGAGDTQYF. The whole variable domain, remainder taken from reference TRBV11-2 and TRBJ2-3, is EAGVAQSPRYKIIEKRQSVAFWCNPISGHATLYWYQQILGQGPKLLIQFQNNGVVDDSQLPKDRFSAERLKGVDSTLKIQPAKLEDSAVYLCASSLGGSGGAGDTQYFGPGTRLTVL.

The chain uses TRBV11-2 and TRBJ2-2; D ambiguous. Germline V gene data show CDR1 as SGHAT and CDR2 as FQNNGV. The CDR3 has 16 residues. The germline V and J ends were trimmed by 5 bases and 0 bases, with 13 bases remaining between them. The CDR3 DNA reads as TGTGCCAGCAGCCCCTTACGACTCGCGAACACCGGGGAGCTGTTTTTT. As protein: CASSPLRLANTGELFF.

In its sample, this clonotype was seen many times. V and J are TRBV20-1 and TRBJ2-5; D could derive from TRBD1 or TRBD2 (5 bases each). V shed 5 bases and J shed 4 bases, with 17 bases lying between them. The CDR3 spans 14 residues. CDR1 DFQATT and CDR2 SNEGSKA come from the germline V gene (reference sequence). The CDR3 is CSAFRDRRGETQYF. Here the CDR3 DNA reads TGCAGTGCTTTTAGGGACCGCCGAGGAGAGACCCAGTACTTC.

This clonotype was recorded many times. The chain carries TRBV7-3 and TRBJ2-3; TRBD2 aligns across 8 bases. Germline CDR1 reads SGHTA; CDR2 reads FQGTGA. The CDR3 has 15 residues. V trimming: 4 bases; J trimming: 7 bases; junction bases outside the gene matches: 10. The DNA of the CDR3 is TGTGCCAGCAGCTCTGGACTAGCCGGGAAGCATACGCAGTATTTT. It codes for CASSSGLAGKHTQYF. Full variable domain (outside the CDR3, taken from reference TRBV7-3 and TRBJ2-3): GAGVSQTPSNKVTEKGKYVELRCDPISGHTALYWYRQSLGQGPEFLIYFQGTGAADDSGLPNDRFFAVRPEGSVSTLKIQRTERGDSAVYLCASSSGLAGKHTQYFGPGTRLTVL.

In this sample, this clonotype turned up many times. The chain has TRBV6-4 and TRBJ2-1; 12 bases agree with TRBD2. V lost 6 bases, J lost 3 bases, and 3 bases stayed unmatched. The length of the CDR3 is 15 residues. The germline V gene encodes CDR1 MRHNA and CDR2 SNTAGT. CDR3: CASSPTSGGYNEQFF. The DNA for the CDR3 is TGTGCCAGCAGCCCGACTAGCGGGGGCTACAATGAGCAGTTCTTC.

The chain uses TRBV29-1 and TRBJ1-1; D not resolved. V was cut by 4 bases and J by 6 bases, with 12 bases left in between. The CDR3 extends over 12 amino acids. CDR1 and CDR2 from the germline V gene are SQVTM and ANQGSEA. CDR3 sequence reads: CSVVIAGSEAFF. The CDR3 DNA follows: TGCAGCGTTGTGATTGCCGGGTCTGAAGCTTTCTTT.

This clonotype was counted at least ten times. The chain employs TRBV4-3 and TRBJ1-5, with D tentatively TRBD1 (6 bases). The CDR3 runs to 17 residues. CDR1 and CDR2 from the germline V gene are LGHNA and YSLEER. V lost 0 bases to trimming and J lost 4 bases, with 16 bases between them. Here the CDR3 DNA reads TGCGCCAGCAGCCAAGAAGCAATGGGGGGGCTGAATCAGCCCCAGCATTTT. Amino acid sequence: CASSQEAMGGLNQPQHF.

Only one count was recorded for this clonotype. A read error may explain this, as a much larger clone is one base away. The chain combines TRBV6-5 with TRBJ2-2; D not certain. Germline V gene sequence: CDR1 MNHEY, CDR2 SVGAGI. The CDR3 sequence is 14 residues long. CDR3 region: CAGSLTLYTGELFF. The DNA of the CDR3 is TGTGCCGGCAGTTTGACTCTATACACCGGGGAGCTGTTTTTT.

The J gene is TRBJ1-3, the V gene TRBV3-1; no definite D call. CDR1 LGHDT and CDR2 YNNKEL come from the germline V gene (reference sequence). This CDR3 spans 16 amino acids. Between the trimmed V and J ends, which lost 0 bases and 0 bases, there was a span of 9 bases. The CDR3 reads CASSQEMVTSGNTIYF. CDR3 nucleotide sequence: TGTGCCAGCAGCCAAGAAATGGTTACCTCTGGAAACACCATATATTTT.

This clonotype was observed a few times. This chain joins TRBV7-9 and TRBJ1-1; D not certain. V was cut by 4 bases and J by 8 bases, with 11 bases left in between. Germline loops: CDR1 SEHNR, CDR2 FQNEAQ (reference sequence). The CDR3 contains 12 residues. The CDR3 protein is CASSSWTAEAFF. In DNA, the CDR3 is TGTGCCAGCAGCTCATGGACGGCAGAAGCTTTCTTT.

This clonotype was counted a few times. The V and J genes are TRBV7-9 and TRBJ2-5; 10 nucleotides agree with TRBD2. Germline CDR1 SEHNR, CDR2 FQNEAQ (reference sequence). The CDR3 sequence is 17 residues long. With 4 bases clipped from V and 3 bases from J, the junction kept 11 bases outside the gene matches. DNA of the CDR3: TGTGCCAGCAGCTCGCCCACCCGACTAGCGGGCGAAGAGACCCAGTACTTC. The encoded protein is CASSSPTRLAGEETQYF.

On this clonotype: Mismatch with germline at one junction end may stem from a read error. This chain connects TRBV6-2 or TRBV6-3 to TRBJ2-3; 12 bases fit TRBD2. This CDR3 is 13 amino acids long. Germline V gene lookup returns CDR1 MNHEY and CDR2 SVGEGT. CDR3 coding DNA: TGTGCCAGCAGTTACTCTGGACTAGCGGGGATGGATTTT. This codes for CASSYSGLAGMDF.